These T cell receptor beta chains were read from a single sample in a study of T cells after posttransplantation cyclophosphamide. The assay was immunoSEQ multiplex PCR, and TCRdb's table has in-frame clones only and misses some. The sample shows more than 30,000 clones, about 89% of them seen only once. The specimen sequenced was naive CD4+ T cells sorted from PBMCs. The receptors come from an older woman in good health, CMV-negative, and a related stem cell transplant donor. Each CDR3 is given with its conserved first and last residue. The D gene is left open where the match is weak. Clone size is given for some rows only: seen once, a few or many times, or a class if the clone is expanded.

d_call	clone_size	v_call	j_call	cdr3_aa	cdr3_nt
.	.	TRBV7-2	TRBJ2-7	CASSLGLTLYEQYF	TGTGCCAGCAGCTTAGGTCTGACACTCTACGAGCAGTACTTC
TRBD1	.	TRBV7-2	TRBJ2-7	CASSSGQGTSEQYF	TGTGCCAGCAGCTCCGGACAGGGTACTTCCGAGCAGTACTTC
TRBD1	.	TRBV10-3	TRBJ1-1	CAISDPRGSTEAFF	TGTGCCATCAGTGACCCCAGGGGGAGTACTGAAGCTTTCTTT
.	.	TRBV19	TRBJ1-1	CASRPHKNTEAFF	TGTGCCAGTAGGCCTCACAAGAACACTGAAGCTTTCTTT
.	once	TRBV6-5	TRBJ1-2	CASSPMGADGYTF	TGTGCCAGCAGTCCGATGGGGGCGGATGGCTACACCTTC
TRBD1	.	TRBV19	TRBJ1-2	CASSIRTGLMDGYTF	TGTGCCAGTAGTATAAGGACAGGTTTAATGGATGGCTACACCTTC
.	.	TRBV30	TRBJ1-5	CAWSFESGSNQPQHF	TGTGCCTGGAGCTTTGAATCGGGAAGCAATCAGCCCCAGCATTTT
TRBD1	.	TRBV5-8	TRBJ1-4	CASSFDRDEKLFF	TGTGCCAGCAGCTTTGACAGGGATGAAAAACTGTTTTTT
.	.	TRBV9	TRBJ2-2	CASSGNRVSTGELFF	TGTGCCAGCTCCGGGAATCGGGTGAGCACCGGGGAGCTGTTTTTT
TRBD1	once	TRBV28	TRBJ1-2	CASSLRDRGGYTF	TGTGCCAGCAGTTTACGGGACAGGGGGGGCTACACCTTC
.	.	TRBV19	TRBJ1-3	CASSFLSGNTIYF	TGTGCCAGTAGCTTCCTCTCTGGAAACACCATATATTTT
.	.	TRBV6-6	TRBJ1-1	CASSRDTLEAFF	TGTGCCAGCAGCCGGGACACCTTAGAAGCTTTCTTT
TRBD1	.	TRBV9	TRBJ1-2	CASSGDQTGSVRGYTF	TGTGCCAGCAGCGGAGACCAGACAGGGAGCGTTAGGGGCTACACCTTC
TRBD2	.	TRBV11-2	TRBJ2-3	CASSLLGLTSGGRDTQYF	TGTGCCAGCAGTTTGCTGGGCCTGACTAGCGGGGGAAGAGATACGCAGTATTTT
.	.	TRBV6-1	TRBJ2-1	CASSVTRSSYNEQFF	TGTGCCAGCAGTGTCACTAGGAGCTCCTACAATGAGCAGTTCTTC
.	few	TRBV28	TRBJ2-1	CASSLWAQSGNEQFF	TGTGCCAGCAGCCTTTGGGCCCAGAGTGGGAATGAGCAGTTCTTC
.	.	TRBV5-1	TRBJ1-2	CASRVIPGDTNYGYTF	TGCGCCAGCAGAGTCATTCCGGGGGATACTAACTATGGCTACACCTTC
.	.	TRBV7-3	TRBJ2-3	CASSEGAGTSTDTQYF	TGTGCCAGCAGCGAGGGGGCGGGGACTAGCACAGATACGCAGTATTTT
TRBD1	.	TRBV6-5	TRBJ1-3	CASSSGGAGNTIYF	TGTGCCAGCAGTTCAGGGGGCGCTGGAAACACCATATATTTT
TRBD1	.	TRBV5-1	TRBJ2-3	CASSSRGLGTDTQYF	TGCGCCAGCAGCTCAAGGGGGCTTGGTACAGATACGCAGTATTTT
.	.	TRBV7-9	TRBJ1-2	CASSTVGYTF	TGTGCCAGCAGCACGGTTGGCTACACCTTC
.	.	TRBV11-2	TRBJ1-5	CASSLALQDNQPQHF	TGTGCCAGCAGCTTAGCCTTACAAGACAATCAGCCCCAGCATTTT
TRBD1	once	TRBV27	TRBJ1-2	CASSSEQGLYGYTF	TGTGCCAGCAGTTCCGAACAGGGGCTCTATGGCTACACCTTC
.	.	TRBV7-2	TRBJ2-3	CASSLVIDTQYF	TGTGCCAGCAGCTTAGTTATAGATACGCAGTATTTT
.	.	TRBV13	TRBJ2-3	CASSLGGRGGTDTQYF	TGTGCCAGCAGCTTAGGGGGACGGGGAGGAACAGATACGCAGTATTTT
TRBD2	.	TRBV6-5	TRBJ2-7	CASSLAGPSYEQYF	TGTGCCAGCAGCCTAGCGGGGCCGAGCTACGAGCAGTACTTC
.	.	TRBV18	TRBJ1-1	CASSPLGGMNTEAFF	TGTGCCAGCTCACCACTAGGGGGAATGAACACTGAAGCTTTCTTT
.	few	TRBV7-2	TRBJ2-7	CASSLGGKDYEQYF	TGTGCCAGCAGCTTAGGAGGGAAAGACTACGAGCAGTACTTC
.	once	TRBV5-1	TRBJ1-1	CASSLGTPEAFF	TGCGCCAGCAGCCTCGGGACTCCAGAAGCTTTCTTT
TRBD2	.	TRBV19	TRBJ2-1	CASTTGDSGGNEQFF	TGTGCCAGTACCACGGGAGATAGCGGGGGCAATGAGCAGTTCTTC
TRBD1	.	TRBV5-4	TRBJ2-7	CASSRDSYYEQYF	TGTGCCAGCAGCCGGGACAGCTACTACGAGCAGTACTTC
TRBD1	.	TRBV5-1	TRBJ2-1	CASSQGQSSYNEQFF	TGCGCCAGCAGCCAGGGACAGAGCTCCTACAATGAGCAGTTCTTC
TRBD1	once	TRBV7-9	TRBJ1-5	CASSSGQGALQPQHF	TGTGCCAGCAGCTCCGGACAGGGGGCTCTTCAGCCCCAGCATTTT
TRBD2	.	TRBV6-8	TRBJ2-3	CASSYLLAGGSDTQYF	TGTGCCAGCAGTTACCTACTAGCGGGGGGATCCGATACGCAGTATTTT
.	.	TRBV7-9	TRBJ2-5	CASARGETQYF	TGTGCCAGCGCCCGAGGGGAGACCCAGTACTTC
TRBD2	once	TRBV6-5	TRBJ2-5	CASRLAGGGETQYF	TGTGCCAGCAGGCTAGCGGGGGGTGGGGAGACCCAGTACTTC
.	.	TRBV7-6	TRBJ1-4	CASSLGRSTNEKLFF	TGTGCCAGCAGCTTAGGGAGGAGCACTAATGAAAAACTGTTTTTT